This T cell receptor beta chain derives from a study of blood T cells in healthy people across ages. Next came a second PCR, run for roughly 6 to 11 cycles, which used a sample-barcoded 5' primer along with a J-beta primer mix. TCRdb redid the calling of the 5' RACE reads with MiXCR, one entry per CDR3 protein. The sample carries approximately 800,000 distinct CDR3 sequences, around 25% recorded once. These sequences were also reported in another study, on T cells of mothers and their children. That work contributes: The sample comes from some 10 healthy Caucasian donors: mothers and children.

The sequence was collected from a boy aged 10-17 years in good health. Sequencing was carried out using blood.

CDR3 sequence: CASSQDPGRGKPSEETQYF. The CDR3 coding sequence is TGTGCCAGCAGCCAAGATCCGGGACGGGGCAAGCCCTCGGAAGAGACCCAGTACTTC. The chain joins TRBV4-2 to TRBJ2-5; perhaps D is TRBD1 or TRBD2 (5 bases each). V lost 0 bases and J lost 3, with 23 bases in between. Germline values: CDR1 LGHNA, CDR2 YNFKEQ. The CDR3 runs 19 residues.